The 28 T cell receptor beta chains below were found in one sample sequenced in a study of CXCR3-negative and CXCR3-positive naive CD8 T cells. These receptors' targets are unknown. Findings of the study overall: The study found more hydrophobic TRB CDR3s in CXCR3-positive naive cells than in CXCR3-negative naive cells.

Via 5' RACE with UMI labels, TRB cDNA libraries were prepared. TCRdb re-called the 5' RACE reads and catalogs CDR3 proteins one per entry, DNA excluded. In all, the sample yields 150,000 to 180,000 distinct CDR3 sequences. What was sequenced was naive CXCR3+ CD8+ T cells from blood. Subset noted: CD45RO-CCR7+CD27+CD95- naive CD8+ T cells expressing CXCR3 (TNR3+). Every receptor here comes from a human donor in good health. Some clones in this sample may be carry-over from other donors' samples.

The V and J genes are TRBV10-2 and TRBJ2-7; the D gene TCRdb calls, TRBD2, cannot be checked with no DNA. There are 15 residues in the CDR3. Per germline, CDR1 WSHSY and CDR2 SAAADI. CDR3 residues: CASSESLAGSYEQYF.

V is TRBV28 and J is TRBJ2-5; absent DNA, TCRdb's TRBD2 call cannot be checked. This CDR3 contains 16 residues. The germline CDR1 and CDR2 sequences are MDHEN and SYDVKM. The CDR3 loop is CASSLRLGPTLETQYF.

The chain employs TRBV29-1 and TRBJ2-5; TCRdb reports TRBD2, a call that lacks DNA to check it against. From germline, CDR1 is SQVTM and CDR2 ANQGSEA. The CDR3 has 14 residues. The CDR3 protein is CSVIPYLAEETQYF.

The chain has TRBV10-3 and TRBJ2-7. The germline CDR1 and CDR2 sequences are ENHRY and SYGVKD. The CDR3 covers 11 residues. The chain's CDR3 is CAISDGFEQYF.

This chain links TRBV29-1 with TRBJ1-1. The germline gives CDR1 SQVTM, CDR2 ANQGSEA. The CDR3 sequence is 12 residues long. Here the CDR3 reads CSVGGVNTEAFF.

The chain recombines TRBV29-1 with TRBJ2-1. The germline V gene has CDR1 SQVTM and CDR2 ANQGSEA. The CDR3 has 12 residues. Here the CDR3 reads CSVGDGYNEQFF.

The chain is built from TRBV20-1 and TRBJ2-1; as DNA is missing, the TRBD1 call by TCRdb cannot be tested. Germline V gives CDR1 DFQATT, CDR2 SNEGSKA (reference sequence). The CDR3 contains 11 residues. CDR3 sequence reads: CSARTDGEQFF.

The chain employs TRBV9 and TRBJ2-3. The CDR3 is 14 amino acids. The V gene's germline CDR1 is SGDLS and CDR2 YYNGEE. The CDR3 region is CASSVSSGTDTQYF.

The rearrangement joins TRBV7-3 to TRBJ2-1; as DNA is missing, the TRBD1 call by TCRdb cannot be tested. The CDR3 spans 16 residues. In germline, CDR1 is SGHTA, CDR2 FQGTGA. CDR3 loop: CASSPYPGDSYNEQFF. The whole variable domain, remainder taken from reference TRBV7-3 and TRBJ2-1, is GAGVSQTPSNKVTEKGKYVELRCDPISGHTALYWYRQSLGQGPEFLIYFQGTGAADDSGLPNDRFFAVRPEGSVSTLKIQRTERGDSAVYLCASSPYPGDSYNEQFFGPGTRLTVL.

V usage is TRBV28 and J usage is TRBJ2-4; TCRdb's assignment of TRBD1 cannot be checked, as there is no DNA. Germline lookup yields CDR1 MDHEN and CDR2 SYDVKM. The CDR3 extends over 17 amino acids. The CDR3 reads CASSPGTGSWAKNIQYF.

Here the CDR3 reads CASSLDTGLAGADEQFF. V is TRBV28 and J is TRBJ2-1; checking the TCRdb D call of TRBD2 is not possible without DNA. Germline V lookup: CDR1 MDHEN, CDR2 SYDVKM. The CDR3 contains 17 residues.

This chain joins TRBV20-1 and TRBJ1-4; TCRdb's D call of TRBD1 is untestable without DNA. CDR1 and CDR2 from the germline V gene are DFQATT and SNEGSKA (reference sequence). The CDR3 is made up of 15 amino acids. CDR3 loop: CSARRDTMSEEKLFF.

The chain carries TRBV28 and TRBJ2-3; the D gene TCRdb calls, TRBD2, cannot be checked with no DNA. Germline CDR1 MDHEN, CDR2 SYDVKM. This CDR3 is 20 amino acids long. The CDR3 sequence: CASSSLLLREVSTGTDTQYF.

The chain uses TRBV28 and TRBJ2-1. CDR3 length equals 14 residues. Germline V gives CDR1 MDHEN, CDR2 SYDVKM. CDR3 residues: CASSLSGSYNEQFF.

The chain combines TRBV5-1 with TRBJ2-1; TCRdb's D call, TRBD1, is unchecked because there is no DNA. Looked up from germline, CDR1 is SGHRS and CDR2 is YFSETQ. The CDR3 runs to 12 residues. The CDR3 loop is CASSPPGVKQFF.

The chain is built from TRBV23-1 and TRBJ1-1. TRBV23-1 falls under the ORF class, with uncertain function. The CDR3 runs 21 residues. The CDR3 spells CASSQECKGWNGLAWSTEAFF.

V gene TRBV6-1 combines with J gene TRBJ2-7; TCRdb reports TRBD2, a call that lacks DNA to check it against. CDR1 is MNHNS and CDR2 is SASEGT in the germline V gene. CDR3 size: 15 residues. The CDR3 protein is CASSEAIGRGYEQYF.

The rearrangement uses TRBV7-6 and TRBJ2-7. This CDR3 has 13 residues. The germline CDR1 and CDR2 sequences are SGHVS and FNYEAQ. The CDR3 sequence is CASSLKRAYEQYF.

The V call is TRBV28, the J call TRBJ2-2; TCRdb indicates TRBD1, and absent DNA this call remains unverified. Germline CDR1 reads MDHEN; CDR2 reads SYDVKM. The CDR3 extends over 17 amino acids. CDR3 in amino acids: CASSRTPGQGFPGELFF.

CDR3 loop: CSVRLGSSYEQYF. The V and J genes are TRBV29-1 and TRBJ2-7. The CDR3 sequence is 13 residues long. The germline V gene encodes CDR1 SQVTM and CDR2 ANQGSEA.

The rearrangement uses TRBV7-2 and TRBJ1-1. The CDR3 loop spans 14 amino acids. Looked up from germline, CDR1 is SGHTA and CDR2 is FQGNSA. CDR3 loop: CASSLGWGSTEAFF.

This rearrangement joins TRBV6-6 to TRBJ2-1; checking the TCRdb D call of TRBD1 is not possible without DNA. This CDR3 comprises 13 residues. Germline V gene data show CDR1 as MNHNY and CDR2 as SVGAGI (reference sequence). CDR3 region: CASGGSSYNEQFF.

The V call is TRBV20-1, the J call TRBJ2-7; the D call from TCRdb, TRBD1, cannot be confirmed without DNA. The CDR3 length is 15 residues. Germline V gene sequence: CDR1 DFQATT, CDR2 SNEGSKA (reference sequence). The CDR3: CSARPETGGHYEQYF.

This chain uses TRBV20-1 with TRBJ2-1; the TCRdb D gene call, TRBD1, has no DNA to confirm it. The CDR3 has 14 amino acids. Looked up from germline, CDR1 is DFQATT and CDR2 is SNEGSKA (reference sequence). This chain's CDR3 is CSAWGRSSYNEQFF.

The rearrangement joins TRBV4-1 to TRBJ1-1; checking the TCRdb D call of TRBD1 is not possible without DNA. Germline-derived CDR1 and CDR2 are MGHRA and YSYEKL. The CDR3 covers 17 residues. Here the CDR3 reads CASSHPQQGQWNTEAFF.

V gene TRBV7-9 combines with J gene TRBJ1-1. The CDR3 consists of 14 residues. Germline CDR1 SEHNR, CDR2 FQNEAQ (reference sequence). CDR3 sequence: CASSLWGGSTEAFF. Based on the CDR3 plus reference TRBV7-9 and TRBJ1-1, the full variable domain is DTGVSQNPRHKITKRGQNVTFRCDPISEHNRLYWYRQTLGQGPEFLTYFQNEAQLEKSRLLSDRFSAERPKGSFSTLEIQRTEQGDSAMYLCASSLWGGSTEAFFGQGTRLTVV.

The gene calls are TRBV7-2 and TRBJ2-1. CDR3 length: 15 residues. CDR1 and CDR2 from the germline V gene are SGHTA and FQGNSA. The CDR3 sequence: CASSRTGAANNEQFF.

The chain employs TRBV28 and TRBJ2-7; TCRdb picks TRBD1, but there is no DNA to check that call. CDR1 MDHEN and CDR2 SYDVKM come from the germline V gene. CDR3 length: 14 residues. The CDR3 is CASTVGTGFYEQYF.